This entry lists 23 T cell receptor beta chains sequenced from one sample in a study of somatic mutations in cytotoxic T cells in rheumatoid arthritis. Sequenced by immunoSEQ multiplex PCR; TCRdb stores in-frame clones only, minus some. The sample consists of roughly 17,000 clones, 85% of them appearing once. The sequencing input was CD8+ T cells sorted from blood. The receptors here all came from a woman aged 40 to 55 with rheumatoid arthritis.

This chain connects TRBV9 to TRBJ2-1; 8 nucleotides match TRBD2. The CDR3 extends over 15 amino acids. V was clipped by 4 bases and J by 3 bases; unmatched bases: 6. The germline gives CDR1 SGDLS, CDR2 YYNGEE. The CDR3 DNA follows: TGTGCCAGCAGCCCCCGGGCGGGAGGCTACAATGAGCAGTTCTTC. It translates to CASSPRAGGYNEQFF.

This chain joins TRBV5-6 and TRBJ1-2; a weak D match, TRBD1 (5 bases). In germline, CDR1 is SGHDT, CDR2 YYEEEE. CDR3 length: 12 amino acids. V shed 8 bases and J shed 4 bases, with 12 bases lying between them. In nucleotides, the CDR3 is TGTGCCAGTCAAGACAGCTTCTATGGCTACACCTTC. This translates into CASQDSFYGYTF. Full variable domain (missing parts from reference TRBV5-6 and TRBJ1-2): DAGVTQSPTHLIKTRGQQVTLRCSPKSGHDTVSWYQQALGQGPQFIFQYYEEEERQRGNFPDRFSGHQFPNYSSELNVNALLLGDSALYLCASQDSFYGYTFGSGTRLTVV.

V usage is TRBV6-1 and J usage is TRBJ1-1; D ambiguous. This CDR3 contains 12 residues. The V gene's germline CDR1 is MNHNS and CDR2 SASEGT. V shed 6 bases and J shed 6 bases, with 11 bases lying between them. CDR3 in DNA: TGTGCCAGCAGCGACACGTCACCTGAAGCTTTCTTT. It translates to CASSDTSPEAFF.

The chain joins TRBV19 to TRBJ2-7; a possible D gene is TRBD2 (5 bases). The CDR3 loop spans 14 amino acids. Trimming stripped 5 bases from V and 1 base from J, with 12 bases between. Germline CDR1 and CDR2: LNHDA and SQIVND (reference sequence). The CDR3 DNA reads as TGTGCCAGTAGTGCAGGTAGGGAGTCCTACGAGCAGTACTTC. This gives the protein CASSAGRESYEQYF.

V gene TRBV5-6 combines with J gene TRBJ2-2; 7 bases line up with TRBD2. The germline V gene encodes CDR1 SGHDT and CDR2 YYEEEE. The CDR3 loop spans 13 amino acids. V dropped 5 bases and J dropped 5; count of bases not matched to a gene: 3. This CDR3 reads CASSSGGTGELFF. For the CDR3, the DNA is TGTGCCAGCAGTTCGGGGGGTACCGGGGAGCTGTTTTTT.

The gene calls are TRBV27 and TRBJ2-3; D remains unclear. V was pared by 3 bases and J by 4 bases, with 20 bases between. CDR3 length: 17 amino acids. The germline V gene has CDR1 MNHEY and CDR2 SMNVEV (reference sequence). As DNA, the CDR3 is TGTGCCAGCAGTTTGCCGTGGGCCGCCACCCACCCAGATACGCAGTATTTT. Encoded protein: CASSLPWAATHPDTQYF.

The chain joins TRBV9 to TRBJ1-1, with D perhaps matching TRBD1 (5 bases). The CDR3 sequence is 13 residues long. V was pared by 2 bases and J by 2 bases, with 7 bases between. CDR1 SGDLS and CDR2 YYNGEE come from the germline V gene. CDR3 sequence (DNA): TGTGCCAGCAGCGTGGACACTAACACTGAAGCTTTCTTT. Translated, it gives CASSVDTNTEAFF.

This clone was seen only a few times. V gene TRBV30 combines with J gene TRBJ1-5; D not resolved. Trimming removed 3 bases at V and 4 bases at J, with 10 bases between. The CDR3 is 13 amino acids. Germline assignment: CDR1 GTSNPN and CDR2 SVGIG (reference sequence). The CDR3 here is CAWRESGNQPQHF. DNA of the CDR3: TGTGCCTGGAGAGAGAGTGGTAATCAGCCCCAGCATTTT.

The gene calls are TRBV6-5 and TRBJ2-1; tentatively, D is TRBD1 (5 bases). Germline CDR1 MNHEY, CDR2 SVGAGI. V gave up 3 bases and J gave up 3 bases, with 6 bases separating them. The CDR3 runs to 13 residues. The CDR3 spells CASSYDSYNEQFF. CDR3 DNA sequence: TGTGCCAGCAGTTATGACAGCTACAATGAGCAGTTCTTC.

This clone has a single count. The CDR3 DNA reads TGCAGCGGCGGGGAAACCTACGAGCAGTACTTC. It is translated as CSGGETYEQYF. This chain connects TRBV29-1 to TRBJ2-5, with D possibly TRBD2 on 6 matching bases. The DNA end is a closer match to TRBJ2-7, so the J assignment may be wrong. Germline loops: CDR1 SQVTM, CDR2 ANQGSEA. The CDR3 is 11 amino acids.

The chain couples TRBV6-5 to TRBJ2-1; D not certain. The CDR3 is made up of 13 amino acids. Trimming removed 6 bases at V and 6 bases at J, with 12 bases between. Germline-derived CDR1 and CDR2 are MNHEY and SVGAGI. The CDR3 DNA is TGTGCCAGCAGCCTGGGCGTCTTCAATGAGCAGTTCTTC. Translation: CASSLGVFNEQFF.

The sample holds one count of this clone. V is TRBV20-1 and J is TRBJ2-5; 7 bases match TRBD1. The end of the DNA aligns better with TRBJ2-7, so the J call may be wrong. CDR3 length equals 11 residues. CDR1 is DFQATT and CDR2 is SNEGSKA in the germline V gene (reference sequence). In DNA, the CDR3 is TGCAGTGCCCCCCAGGGGGTCGAGCAGTACTTC. Residues: CSAPQGVEQYF.

The rearrangement uses TRBV4-1 and TRBJ1-1; D unclear. This CDR3 region has 13 residues. Per germline, CDR1 MGHRA and CDR2 YSYEKL. V was shortened by 0 bases and J by 11 bases, with 13 bases between the two germline ends. CDR3 sequence reads: CASSQDRSSGAFF. The DNA for the CDR3 is TGCGCCAGCAGCCAAGATAGGAGCTCTGGGGCTTTCTTT.

The chain has TRBV4-2 and TRBJ2-1; weak D call: TRBD2 (5 bases). This CDR3 comprises 16 residues. The V end was cut by 2 bases, the J end by 0 bases, with 11 bases between. From germline, CDR1 is LGHNA and CDR2 YNFKEQ. The CDR3 DNA reads as TGTGCCAGCAGCCAAAATGTGGGGAGCTCCTACAATGAGCAGTTCTTC. This gives the protein CASSQNVGSSYNEQFF.

The chain recombines TRBV19 with TRBJ2-7, with 10 bases fitting TRBD1. Trimming removed 6 bases from V and 2 bases from J; junction bases left unmatched: 7. This CDR3 has 15 amino acids. Germline V lookup: CDR1 LNHDA, CDR2 SQIVND (reference sequence). Here the CDR3 reads CASSPPGQGPYEQYF. DNA of the CDR3: TGTGCCAGTAGCCCCCCGGGACAGGGGCCCTACGAGCAGTACTTC.

V is TRBV5-1 and J is TRBJ2-7; TRBD2 is a possible D gene (6 bases). The CDR3 is 15 amino acids. Trimming stripped 0 bases from V and 4 bases from J, with 14 bases between. Germline assignment: CDR1 SGHRS and CDR2 YFSETQ. The CDR3 DNA is TGCGCCAGCAGCTTGGGGGACTCCGGTCAATACGAGCAGTACTTC. Encoded protein: CASSLGDSGQYEQYF.

The chain recombines TRBV7-9 with TRBJ2-3; D gene ambiguous. V dropped 5 bases and J dropped 3 bases, with 6 bases sitting between them. This CDR3 contains 12 residues. Germline V CDR1 and CDR2: SEHNR, FQNEAQ (reference sequence). The CDR3 here is CASSRLTDTQYF. The CDR3 bases are TGTGCCAGCAGCCGTTTAACAGATACGCAGTATTTT.

This clone came up a few times. V gene TRBV7-9 combines with J gene TRBJ2-7, with D hard to call. CDR1 is SEHNR, CDR2 FQNEAQ, per germline (reference sequence). The CDR3 runs 16 residues. The ends were cut back, 0 bases at V and 1 base at J, with 13 bases in the middle. The CDR3 DNA reads TGTGCCAGCAGCTTAGCGTTGGTAGCCGCGTCCTACGAGCAGTACTTC. Its translation: CASSLALVAASYEQYF.

The rearrangement uses TRBV19 and TRBJ2-7; D might be TRBD1 (7 bases). Germline V gene lookup returns CDR1 LNHDA and CDR2 SQIVND (reference sequence). V shed 5 bases and J shed 3 bases, with 11 bases lying between them. The CDR3 is 13 amino acids. CDR3 amino acids: CASSAGQLYEQYF. In DNA form, the CDR3 reads TGTGCCAGTAGTGCGGGACAGCTCTACGAGCAGTACTTC.

This clone appeared once. This chain connects TRBV27 to TRBJ2-3; a possible D gene is TRBD1 (6 bases). Germline V CDR1 and CDR2: MNHEY, SMNVEV (reference sequence). V lost 6 bases and J lost 2, with 12 bases in between. The CDR3 sequence is 14 residues long. The CDR3 DNA is TGTGCCAGCAGCCACGGACAGTCCACAGATACGCAGTATTTT. This codes for CASSHGQSTDTQYF.

The table lists this clone with a count of one. This chain connects TRBV18 to TRBJ2-7, with 7 bases identical to TRBD1. Germline V gene lookup returns CDR1 KGHSH and CDR2 LQKENI. The V gene end was trimmed by 3 bases and the J gene end by 0 bases; junction bases not matched to a gene: 5. This CDR3 region has 15 residues. CDR3 loop: CASSPADRTSYEQYF. CDR3 DNA: TGTGCCAGCTCACCGGCGGACAGGACCTCCTACGAGCAGTACTTC.

The chain combines TRBV5-4 with TRBJ2-1, with TRBD2 matching 15 bases. CDR1 is SGHNT, CDR2 YYREEE, per germline (reference sequence). CDR3 length: 16 amino acids. The V segment lost 4 bases and the J segment 9 bases; nucleotides outside the gene matches: 8. This CDR3 is CASSAGLAGGPGEQFF. The CDR3 bases are TGTGCCAGCAGCGCCGGACTAGCGGGAGGGCCCGGTGAGCAGTTCTTC.

The chain couples TRBV7-9 to TRBJ2-1; no definite D call. The V end was cut by 1 base, the J end by 4 bases, with 8 bases between. Germline CDR1 and CDR2: SEHNR and FQNEAQ (reference sequence). CDR3 length: 14 residues. The CDR3 is CASSLVTVYNEQFF. For the CDR3, the DNA is TGTGCCAGCAGCTTAGTTACGGTTTACAATGAGCAGTTCTTC.